This T cell receptor (beta chain) is from a study of T cell changes during pregnancy in multiple sclerosis. On this clone itself: The sample has other DNA sequences that encode this CDR3 too.

The V gene lost 0 bases and the J gene lost 7 bases, with 7 bases spanning the gap. Germline CDR1 reads SGHRS; CDR2 reads YFSETQ. This CDR3 has 12 residues. Sequenced by immunoSEQ multiplex PCR; TCRdb stores in-frame clones only, minus some. The data show nearly 110,000 clones, under 95% seen once. Sequences were derived from peripheral blood, sampled in the third trimester of pregnancy. The clonotype originates from a female donor in good health, enrolled as a control in a pregnancy study. This chain uses TRBV5-1 with TRBJ1-2, with D hard to call. CDR3 sequence: CASSLGGGGYTF. CDR3 nucleotide sequence: TGCGCCAGCAGCTTGGGGGGAGGTGGCTACACCTTC. Based on the CDR3 plus reference TRBV5-1 and TRBJ1-2, the full variable domain is KAGVTQTPRYLIKTRGQQVTLSCSPISGHRSVSWYQQTPGQGLQFLFEYFSETQRNKGNFPGRFSGRQFSNSRSEMNVSTLELGDSALYLCASSLGGGGYTFGSGTRLTVV.